What follows describes a single TCR beta chain. The CDR3 covers 14 residues. CDR1 and CDR2 from the germline V gene are KGHSH and LQKENI. The V and J ends lost 3 bases and 2 bases respectively, with 10 bases between them. Generated by immunoSEQ multiplex PCR, the TCRdb table keeps only in-frame clones and is missing some. The sample has roughly 49,000 clones; about 88% are singletons. This record comes from a study of OX40 agonist ivuxolimab in advanced cancers. This rearrangement joins TRBV18 to TRBJ2-5; D might be TRBD1 or TRBD2, each matching 5 bases. The sample here was CD4+ or CD8+ T cells sorted from blood, taken in a trial of the OX40 agonist ivuxolimab. This TCR was sampled from an adult with an advanced solid tumor such as melanoma, head and neck, liver or kidney cancer. CDR3 residues: CASSPRGNQETQYF. Written as DNA, the CDR3 is TGTGCCAGCTCACCCCGGGGCAATCAAGAGACCCAGTACTTC. Full variable domain (missing parts from reference TRBV18 and TRBJ2-5): NAGVMQNPRHLVRRRGQEARLRCSPMKGHSHVYWYRQLPEEGLKFMVYLQKENIIDESGMPKERFSAEFPKEGPSILRIQQVVRGDSAAYFCASSPRGNQETQYFGPGTRLLVL.